The subject of this entry is one TCR beta chain. Its antigen is currently unknown. Looked up from germline, CDR1 is MNHGY and CDR2 is SVAAGI. With 1 base removed from V and 5 bases from J, the gap between germline ends came to 3 bases. The CDR3 is made up of 12 amino acids. TCRdb recomputed clones from the PCR reads via MiXCR. The table lists around 5,900 clones, roughly a third of them singletons. These data are taken from a study of metastatic and nonmetastatic thyroid tumors. Study-level findings and limits: Across blood and tumor, TCR beta diversity in malignant thyroid tumors was reportedly significantly higher than in benign nodules.

Not a single patient had been given any form of treatment at any point before undergoing thyroid surgery. The chain recombines TRBV6-9 with TRBJ1-5; D unresolved. Sequenced sample: tumor tissue. The receptor was isolated from a female donor with papillary thyroid cancer or a benign thyroid nodule (not recorded which). Some clones in this sample may be carry-over from other donors' samples. The CDR3 DNA reads TGTGCCAGCAGTTATTGGGATCAGCCCCAGCATTTT. Its translation is CASSYWDQPQHF.